This passage covers 26 T cell receptor beta chains from one sample sequenced in a study of shared clonotypes between healthy human individuals. Profiled with immunoSEQ multiplex PCR; TCRdb holds only in-frame clones, not every one. The repertoire has some 2,500,000 clones, less than 95% of them found once; the top ten carry approximately 0.4%. The sequencing input was naive CD4+ T cells from PBMCs. Subset denoted: CD45RA+ positively selected. These receptors all stem from a man aged 18 to 30 in good health. Some clones in this sample may be carry-over from other donors' samples.

CDR3 sequence: CASRATSGMGYEQYF. The CDR3 DNA follows: TGTGCCAGCAGAGCAACTAGCGGGATGGGGTACGAGCAGTACTTC. V gene TRBV6-5 combines with J gene TRBJ2-7, with 10 positions matching TRBD2. Germline trimming cut 6 bases from V and 4 bases from J; bases unmatched to any gene: 9. The CDR3 consists of 15 residues. Germline loops: CDR1 MNHEY, CDR2 SVGAGI.

The chain has TRBV7-9 and TRBJ2-1; 11 bases are a match to TRBD2. This CDR3 spans 14 amino acids. Germline V gene data show CDR1 as SEHNR and CDR2 as FQNEAQ (reference sequence). J gave up 15 bases and V 4 bases, and 11 bases lay outside the gene matches. The CDR3 region has the DNA TGTGCCAGCAGCTCATCAATACTAGCGGGAGATTTGTTCTTC. Translating it yields CASSSSILAGDLFF.

The chain uses TRBV2 and TRBJ2-7; 12 positions match TRBD1. V was pared by 8 bases and J by 9 bases, with 11 bases of the junction left unmatched. The CDR3 has 14 residues. Germline assignment: CDR1 SNHLY and CDR2 FYNNEI. Here the CDR3 reads CASVSGTGGEVQYF. CDR3 bases: TGTGCCAGCGTTTCCGGGACAGGGGGCGAGGTGCAGTACTTC.

V gene TRBV28 combines with J gene TRBJ2-5, with 10 nucleotides matching TRBD1. The CDR3 is made up of 17 amino acids. With V trimmed by 5 bases and J by 4 bases, 13 bases remained unmatched. CDR1 and CDR2 from the germline V gene are MDHEN and SYDVKM. Here the CDR3 DNA reads TGTGCCAGCAGTAGTCCCGGGACAGGGGCCCTGGGAGAGACCCAGTACTTC. Encoded protein: CASSSPGTGALGETQYF.

The gene calls are TRBV9 and TRBJ1-1, with a weak D call TRBD1 (6 bases). Trimming pared 0 bases from V and 5 bases from J, leaving 11 bases between. The CDR3 has 14 residues. Germline CDR1 reads SGDLS; CDR2 reads YYNGEE. The CDR3 loop reads CASSVEQGETEAFF. CDR3 sequence (DNA): TGTGCCAGCAGCGTAGAACAGGGCGAGACTGAAGCTTTCTTT.

The chain uses TRBV4-1 and TRBJ2-3, with D possibly matching TRBD2 (5 bases). This CDR3 is built from 17 residues. Trimming pared 0 bases from V and 0 bases from J, leaving 13 bases between. Germline V gene sequence: CDR1 MGHRA, CDR2 YSYEKL. DNA of the CDR3: TGCGCCAGCAGCCAAGAGGGGAGTCGGCCTAGCACAGATACGCAGTATTTT. Translating gives CASSQEGSRPSTDTQYF.

The V and J genes are TRBV10-3 and TRBJ2-2, with D unclear. Trimming pared 0 bases from V and 4 bases from J, leaving 12 bases between. Germline V gene lookup returns CDR1 ENHRY and CDR2 SYGVKD. The CDR3 totals 16 residues. CDR3 sequence reads: CAISESTFWGTGELFF. CDR3 DNA: TGTGCCATCAGTGAGTCGACCTTCTGGGGCACCGGGGAGCTGTTTTTT.

This sequence joins TRBV9 and TRBJ2-7; perhaps D is TRBD1 or TRBD2 (7 bases each). The CDR3 is made up of 15 amino acids. V dropped 3 bases and J dropped 3 bases, with 16 bases sitting between them. Germline CDR1 is SGDLS and CDR2 is YYNGEE. The CDR3 region is CASSAGGGLYYEQYF. The CDR3 region has the DNA TGTGCCAGCAGCGCAGGGGGGGGACTGTACTACGAGCAGTACTTC.

V usage is TRBV5-4 and J usage is TRBJ2-2; D perhaps matches TRBD1 (5 bases). This CDR3 has 18 amino acids. CDR1 and CDR2 from the germline V gene are SGHNT and YYREEE (reference sequence). V was pared by 4 bases and J by 0 bases, with 19 bases between. The CDR3 nucleotides are TGTGCCAGCAGCCCGCCCGTCGACAGCCCTGCGAACACCGGGGAGCTGTTTTTT. Translation: CASSPPVDSPANTGELFF.

CDR3 residues: CASSFWGVGALSPDTQYF. CDR3 nucleotides: TGTGCCAGCAGTTTCTGGGGTGTAGGGGCACTATCCCCAGATACGCAGTATTTT. This chain connects TRBV28 to TRBJ2-3; D is perhaps TRBD1 (5 bases). With 3 bases removed from V and 4 bases from J, the gap between germline ends came to 23 bases. Looked up from germline, CDR1 is MDHEN and CDR2 is SYDVKM. This CDR3 is built from 18 residues.

CDR3: CASSEALSVEYEQYF. For the CDR3, the DNA is TGTGCCAGCAGTGAAGCCTTGTCGGTAGAGTACGAGCAGTACTTC. J is TRBJ2-7 and V is TRBV6-1; no reliable D call. The CDR3 runs to 15 residues. The V and J ends lost 0 bases and 4 bases respectively, with 13 bases between them. Germline V gene data show CDR1 as MNHNS and CDR2 as SASEGT.

Worth noting for this clone: In the same sample, other DNA sequences code for this CDR3. The rearrangement joins TRBV19 to TRBJ2-7, with a weak D call TRBD2 (5 bases). The germline CDR1 and CDR2 sequences are LNHDA and SQIVND (reference sequence). This CDR3 has 14 amino acids. V was trimmed by 1 base and J by 1 base, leaving 8 bases between them. Here the CDR3 DNA reads TGTGCCAGTAGTATAGGGGGAGCATCCTACGAGCAGTACTTC. Translation gives CASSIGGASYEQYF.

This chain links TRBV7-2 with TRBJ2-7; 7 bases fit TRBD2. CDR1 and CDR2 (germline): SGHTA, FQGNSA. The J segment lost 3 bases and the V segment lost 5 bases, leaving 7 bases of the junction unmatched. The CDR3 extends over 14 amino acids. CDR3 loop: CASSAGRVYYEQYF. The CDR3 bases are TGTGCCAGCAGCGCAGGGAGGGTGTACTACGAGCAGTACTTC.

The genes are TRBV25-1 and TRBJ1-5, with TRBD1 matching 9 bases. Per germline, CDR1 MGHDK and CDR2 SYGVNS. This CDR3 is 18 amino acids long. V shed 4 bases and J 3 bases; nucleotides not matched to a gene: 13. The CDR3 nucleotides are TGTGCCAGCAGTGTATGTTCTGGGACAGGGACCTCCAATCAGCCCCAGCATTTT. This sequence encodes CASSVCSGTGTSNQPQHF.

The V gene is TRBV7-2, the J gene TRBJ2-7; D gene ambiguous. The CDR3 has 15 residues. CDR1 is SGHTA, CDR2 FQGNSA, per germline. V lost 4 bases to trimming and J lost 0 bases, with 13 bases between them. The CDR3 sequence: CASSSQRAASYEQYF. The CDR3 DNA sequence: TGTGCCAGCAGCTCCCAAAGAGCAGCCTCCTACGAGCAGTACTTC.

The chain uses TRBV30 and TRBJ2-5, with 14 bases fitting TRBD2. This CDR3 is built from 18 residues. CDR1 is GTSNPN, CDR2 SVGIG, per germline (reference sequence). The junction had 17 bases not matched to a gene; V was cut back by 4 bases and J by 7 bases. CDR3 in amino acids: CAWNKIPGLAGVAGTQYF. The CDR3 bases are TGTGCCTGGAACAAAATCCCGGGACTAGCGGGAGTGGCAGGGACCCAGTACTTC.

Turning to this clone: Other nucleotide sequences from this sample produce the same CDR3. The V gene is TRBV18, the J gene TRBJ2-2, with TRBD1 matching over 7 bases. Germline V gene sequence: CDR1 KGHSH, CDR2 LQKENI. With V trimmed by 3 bases and J by 2 bases, 6 bases remained unmatched. The CDR3 has 16 amino acids. The CDR3 loop reads CASSPLGTANTGELFF. CDR3 in DNA: TGTGCCAGCTCACCCCTCGGGACAGCAAACACCGGGGAGCTGTTTTTT. Based on the CDR3 plus reference TRBV18 and TRBJ2-2, the full variable domain is NAGVMQNPRHLVRRRGQEARLRCSPMKGHSHVYWYRQLPEEGLKFMVYLQKENIIDESGMPKERFSAEFPKEGPSILRIQQVVRGDSAAYFCASSPLGTANTGELFFGEGSRLTVL.

J is TRBJ1-3 and V is TRBV7-3, with a weak D call TRBD1 (5 bases). The germline V gene encodes CDR1 SGHTA and CDR2 FQGTGA. The CDR3 runs 15 residues. V was shortened by 0 bases and J by 3 bases, with 9 bases between the two germline ends. The CDR3 DNA sequence: TGTGCCAGCAGCTTAACCGGGGGACTTGGAAACACCATATATTTT. It encodes CASSLTGGLGNTIYF.

This sequence joins TRBV4-3 and TRBJ2-3, with D perhaps TRBD1 or TRBD2 (6 bases each). The V and J ends lost 0 bases and 4 bases respectively, with 14 bases between them. CDR1 LGHNA and CDR2 YSLEER come from the germline V gene. The CDR3 has 16 amino acids. The CDR3 nucleotides are TGCGCCAGCAGCCAAGATGGGGGCGGGAAAGCAGATACGCAGTATTTT. Protein sequence: CASSQDGGGKADTQYF.

The rearrangement joins TRBV30 to TRBJ2-1; D unclear. V lost 2 bases and J lost 5, with 16 bases in between. This CDR3 region has 15 residues. Germline CDR1 reads GTSNPN; CDR2 reads SVGIG (reference sequence). CDR3 protein: CAWSKLGSVHNEQFF. The CDR3 DNA is TGTGCCTGGAGTAAACTGGGCAGCGTTCACAATGAGCAGTTCTTC.

This chain uses TRBV11-2 with TRBJ2-5, with D perhaps matching TRBD1 or TRBD2 (5 bases each). CDR1 is SGHAT, CDR2 FQNNGV, per germline. The V and J ends lost 1 base and 3 bases respectively, with 21 bases between them. The CDR3 spans 18 residues. CDR3 sequence: CASSLAQVLRGWEETQYF. The CDR3 nucleotides read TGTGCCAGCAGCTTAGCCCAGGTTTTACGGGGCTGGGAAGAGACCCAGTACTTC.

This sequence joins TRBV7-6 and TRBJ2-5; 15 nucleotides line up with TRBD2. Germline V CDR1 and CDR2: SGHVS, FNYEAQ. The CDR3 consists of 20 residues. V lost 1 base, J lost 1 base, and 10 bases stayed unmatched. Written as DNA, the CDR3 is TGTGCCAGCAGCTTAGGTCACGGGACTAGCGGGAGGCCACCCCAAGAGACCCAGTACTTC. Protein product: CASSLGHGTSGRPPQETQYF.

The rearrangement joins TRBV5-6 to TRBJ2-2; unclear D gene. The CDR3 is made up of 15 amino acids. The germline CDR1 and CDR2 sequences are SGHDT and YYEEEE. Trimming took 1 base from V and 2 from J, leaving 9 bases between them. CDR3 amino acids: CASSLRGLNTGELFF. The CDR3 DNA sequence: TGTGCCAGCAGCTTGCGTGGGCTAAACACCGGGGAGCTGTTTTTT.

The rearrangement links TRBV27 to TRBJ2-7; TRBD1 matches at 7 bases. J lost 3 bases, V lost 6 bases, and 11 bases had no gene match. The CDR3 extends over 15 amino acids. CDR1 MNHEY and CDR2 SMNVEV come from the germline V gene (reference sequence). The CDR3 bases are TGTGCCAGCAGCCAGGGGGTAGGATTTGTCTACGAGCAGTACTTC. Translating gives CASSQGVGFVYEQYF.

The chain has TRBV19 and TRBJ1-3; D possibly corresponds to TRBD1 (5 bases). The ends were cut back, 3 bases at V and 5 bases at J, with 11 bases in the middle. CDR1 LNHDA and CDR2 SQIVND come from the germline V gene (reference sequence). This CDR3 has 14 amino acids. CDR3 in amino acids: CASSIAGVRNTIYF. In nucleotides, the CDR3 is TGTGCCAGTAGTATTGCGGGGGTGAGAAACACCATATATTTT.

This clone was seen more than once but under ten times. The same CDR3 can be traced to other DNA sequences in this sample. This chain uses TRBV20-1 with TRBJ2-7; D remains unclear. The CDR3 is 11 residues long. V lost 1 base and J 2 bases, leaving 3 bases between the germline ends. Germline assignment: CDR1 DFQATT and CDR2 SNEGSKA (reference sequence). CDR3 nucleotides: TGCAGTGCTAGAGGTCCCTACGAGCAGTACTTC. Amino acids: CSARGPYEQYF.